A single sample is the source of the 18 T cell receptor beta chains below, sequenced in a study of human T cells and chemical hapten exposure (dated by TCRdb to 2020 to 2023). Libraries were constructed by 5' RACE. Sequencing was performed on an Illumina MiSeq. Starting from the raw public reads, TCRdb applied fastp trimming at Q25, assembled clones with MiXCR and retained in-frame beta chains. Records with the same CDR3 protein are collapsed into one entry carrying the most frequent genes and DNA. The sample table records around 82,000 distinct CDR3 sequences; 7% to 8% of these occur just once. The ten largest clones capture over 2% of the sample. Total RNA was isolated from unfractionated whole blood collected in Tempus Blood RNA tubes. The receptors were sampled from a male donor in good health.

This clonotype has a count of ten or more. The chain links TRBV11-1 to TRBJ2-7, with TRBD2 matching 7 bases. Germline assignment: CDR1 SGHAT and CDR2 FQDESV (reference sequence). The CDR3 runs 15 residues. V dropped 5 bases and J dropped 0; count of bases not matched to a gene: 7. CDR3 sequence (DNA): TGTGCCAGCAGCGAAACTAGCGCCAGCTCCTACGAGCAGTACTTC. It yields the protein CASSETSASSYEQYF.

This clonotype was recorded at least ten times. The rearrangement links TRBV2 to TRBJ2-1; 8 nucleotides agree with TRBD1. CDR3 length: 14 amino acids. Germline values: CDR1 SNHLY, CDR2 FYNNEI. V dropped 6 bases and J dropped 5; count of bases not matched to a gene: 6. CDR3 DNA: TGTGCCAGCAGGGAGGACAGGGCCGACAATGAGCAGTTCTTC. Translating gives CASREDRADNEQFF.

The V and J genes are TRBV5-4 and TRBJ1-4; the D is unclear. Trimming left V 1 base short and J 3 bases short, with 10 bases between. The CDR3 has 15 amino acids. Germline CDR1 is SGHNT and CDR2 is YYREEE (reference sequence). The CDR3 reads CASSLSRAANEKLFF. The CDR3 region has the DNA TGTGCCAGCAGCTTGTCGAGGGCTGCTAATGAAAAACTGTTTTTT.

The J gene is TRBJ1-5, the V gene TRBV7-2, with 9 nucleotides matching TRBD1. J was trimmed by 1 base and V by 5 bases; bases with no gene match: 6. The CDR3 covers 16 residues. Germline assignment: CDR1 SGHTA and CDR2 FQGNSA. The CDR3 DNA follows: TGTGCCAGCAGCCCACAGGGGGCTGTCAGCAATCAGCCCCAGCATTTT. Its translation is CASSPQGAVSNQPQHF.

This clonotype occurred many times. The chain recombines TRBV7-2 with TRBJ1-6, with 8 bases matching TRBD1. CDR1 and CDR2 (germline): SGHTA, FQGNSA. Unmatched junction bases numbered 8, after V lost 2 bases and J lost 2 bases. This CDR3 region has 18 residues. The CDR3 coding sequence is TGTGCCAGCAGCTTAAGCGGGGACAGGTCCGCCTATAATTCACCCCTCCACTTT. Amino acids: CASSLSGDRSAYNSPLHF.

This chain joins TRBV19 and TRBJ2-6; 8 positions agree with TRBD1. This CDR3 contains 15 residues. Germline V gene data show CDR1 as LNHDA and CDR2 as SQIVND (reference sequence). V lost 6 bases to trimming and J lost 2 bases; unmatched junction nucleotides: 3. The CDR3 sequence: CASRAGGAGANVLTF. The CDR3 nucleotides read TGTGCCAGTAGGGCAGGGGGCGCTGGGGCCAACGTCCTGACTTTC.

This clonotype was seen ten or more times. The J gene is TRBJ2-7, the V gene TRBV12-3 or TRBV12-4; D is possibly TRBD1 (6 bases). CDR3 length equals 13 residues. V lost 3 bases, J lost 3 bases, and 9 bases lay in between. CDR3 in DNA: TGTGCCAGCAGTTTGGTACAGGGCTACGAGCAGTACTTC. Translation gives CASSLVQGYEQYF.

This clonotype was recorded many times. The gene calls are TRBV29-1 and TRBJ2-2; maybe TRBD2 (7 bases). Germline assignment: CDR1 SQVTM and CDR2 ANQGSEA. The CDR3 totals 14 residues. V was shortened by 4 bases and J by 6 bases, with 15 bases between the two germline ends. In DNA, the CDR3 is TGCAGCGTTGGAACGGGGGGCGGATCCGGGGAGCTGTTTTTT. It is translated as CSVGTGGGSGELFF.

A word on this clonotype: The junction departs from the called germline gene at one end, perhaps through a read error. The J gene is TRBJ1-5, the V gene TRBV7-2, with 8 nucleotides matching TRBD1. CDR3 length equals 16 residues. Germline V gene sequence: CDR1 SGHTA, CDR2 FQGNSA. The DNA of the CDR3 is TGTGCCAGCAGCTCACCGGGACAGGTGGACAATCAGCCCCAGAATTTT. Amino acid sequence: CASSSPGQVDNQPQNF.

This chain links TRBV15 with TRBJ2-1; 8 bases match TRBD2. This CDR3 is 15 amino acids long. Trimming took 1 base from V and 7 from J; bases not matched to a gene: 6. Germline CDR1 reads LNHNV; CDR2 reads YYDKDF (reference sequence). The CDR3, as DNA: TGTGCCACCAGCAGAGGAGAGCGGGAGTCAAATGAGCAGTTCTTC. Translating gives CATSRGERESNEQFF.

The genes are TRBV14 and TRBJ2-3; no firm D call. Between the trimmed V and J ends, which lost 4 bases and 0 bases, there was a span of 5 bases. The CDR3 has 13 residues. Per germline, CDR1 SGHDN and CDR2 FVKESK. CDR3 residues: CASSRRSTDTQYF. The CDR3 coding sequence is TGTGCCAGCAGCCGTCGTAGCACAGATACGCAGTATTTT.

This clonotype was found many times. The rearrangement links TRBV29-1 to TRBJ1-1, with TRBD1 matching over 8 bases. The V gene end was trimmed by 4 bases and the J gene end by 7 bases; junction bases not matched to a gene: 11. CDR1 is SQVTM, CDR2 ANQGSEA, per germline. The CDR3 totals 14 residues. For the CDR3, the DNA is TGCAGCGTTGGTCACAACCCTGGGACAGGTGAAGCTTTCTTT. Its protein is CSVGHNPGTGEAFF.

This clonotype was observed many times. The V and J genes are TRBV4-1 and TRBJ1-1; D is perhaps TRBD1 (6 bases). The germline CDR1 and CDR2 sequences are MGHRA and YSYEKL. Trimming pared 1 base from V and 6 bases from J, leaving 6 bases between. The CDR3 has 12 amino acids. Here the CDR3 reads CASSQAGAEAFF. CDR3 nucleotide sequence: TGCGCCAGCAGCCAAGCAGGGGCTGAAGCTTTCTTT.

The V call is TRBV5-7, the J call TRBJ1-3, with D perhaps TRBD1 (6 bases). TRBV5-7 is known as an ORF, though its function is uncertain. The CDR3 is made up of 16 amino acids. Between the trimmed V and J ends, which lost 0 bases and 2 bases, there was a span of 12 bases. The CDR3 region is CASSLALQGPGNTIYF. Here the CDR3 DNA reads TGTGCCAGCAGCTTGGCGCTACAGGGACCTGGAAACACCATATATTTT.

This clonotype was seen only a few times. This rearrangement joins TRBV5-6 to TRBJ2-1; no firm D call. Germline assignment: CDR1 SGHDT and CDR2 YYEEEE. This CDR3 comprises 16 residues. The V end lost 0 bases, the J end lost 0 bases, and 10 bases lay between the germline ends. The CDR3 spells CASSLEAKSSYNEQFF. CDR3 nucleotides: TGTGCCAGCAGCTTGGAAGCGAAGAGCTCCTACAATGAGCAGTTCTTC.

The table lists this clonotype with many counts. The rearrangement uses TRBV20-1 and TRBJ2-2; 10 positions match TRBD1. Germline CDR1 and CDR2: DFQATT and SNEGSKA (reference sequence). V shed 4 bases and J 4 bases; nucleotides not matched to a gene: 12. This CDR3 region has 17 residues. CDR3 nucleotides: TGCAGTGCTATCTGGACAGGGGGTATAAGCGGCACCGGGGAGCTGTTTTTT. Translation gives CSAIWTGGISGTGELFF.

Ten or more counts support this clonotype. The rearrangement uses TRBV20-1 and TRBJ2-2; D might be TRBD2 (5 bases). Trimming took 5 bases from V and 5 from J, leaving 9 bases between them. Germline CDR1 reads DFQATT; CDR2 reads SNEGSKA (reference sequence). This CDR3 is 12 amino acids long. Here the CDR3 reads CSAARRTGELFF. CDR3 sequence (DNA): TGCAGTGCTGCCCGGAGGACCGGGGAGCTGTTTTTT.

This clonotype was seen ten or more times. This chain joins TRBV7-6 and TRBJ1-1; tentatively, D is TRBD1 (5 bases). The V gene's germline CDR1 is SGHVS and CDR2 FNYEAQ. The V gene lost 1 base and the J gene lost 4 bases, with 13 bases spanning the gap. CDR3 length equals 15 residues. The CDR3 protein is CASSLGQGRSTEAFF. The CDR3, as DNA: TGTGCCAGCAGCTTAGGGCAGGGTCGTAGCACTGAAGCTTTCTTT.